The 7 T cell receptor beta chains below come from one sample, sequenced in a study of long-term antiretroviral therapy in people with HIV. Researchers ran immunoSEQ v3.0 at survey level. Sequencing was performed with immunoSEQ multiplex PCR; in TCRdb, only in-frame clones are kept and a portion is missing. The sample records roughly 17,000 clones, around four fifths being singletons. Sequencing used unsorted PBMCs, obtained 0.3 years after starting antiretroviral therapy. The receptor source for this set is a man aged 18-30 years with HIV.

This clone was counted a single time. The chain has TRBV7-3 and TRBJ2-3; TRBD2 matches 8 bases. Losses at the gene ends were 5 bases for V and 0 bases for J; bases not matched to a gene: 4. This CDR3 region has 15 residues. Germline V CDR1 and CDR2: SGHTA, FQGTGA. CDR3 residues: CASSIQRGSTDTQYF. CDR3 nucleotides: TGTGCCAGCAGCATTCAGCGGGGGAGCACAGATACGCAGTATTTT. The full variable domain, completed using reference TRBV7-3 and TRBJ2-3, is GAGVSQTPSNKVTEKGKYVELRCDPISGHTALYWYRQSLGQGPEFLIYFQGTGAADDSGLPNDRFFAVRPEGSVSTLKIQRTERGDSAVYLCASSIQRGSTDTQYFGPGTRLTVL.

This rearrangement joins TRBV7-9 to TRBJ2-3; 12 bases align to TRBD2. V gave up 4 bases and J gave up 1 base; unmatched junction bases: 3. The CDR3 totals 16 residues. Germline V lookup: CDR1 SEHNR, CDR2 FQNEAQ (reference sequence). DNA of the CDR3: TGTGCCAGCAGCTCCAGACTAGCGGGGGGCACAGATACGCAGTATTTT. This encodes CASSSRLAGGTDTQYF.

This chain links TRBV14 with TRBJ1-4; 7 bases align to TRBD1. J gave up 0 bases and V 2 bases, and 0 bases lay outside the gene matches. The CDR3 is 15 amino acids. Germline V gene lookup returns CDR1 SGHDN and CDR2 FVKESK. CDR3 nucleotides: TGTGCCAGCAGCCAAACAGGGGCAACTAATGAAAAACTGTTTTTT. This sequence encodes CASSQTGATNEKLFF.

The chain is built from TRBV10-2 and TRBJ1-3; TRBD1 might be the D (6 bases). Germline V gene data show CDR1 as WSHSY and CDR2 as SAAADI. V lost 4 bases, J lost 0 bases, and 10 bases lay in between. The CDR3 runs to 15 residues. The CDR3 here is CASSVGHFSGNTIYF. DNA for the CDR3: TGCGCCAGCAGTGTGGGACATTTCTCTGGAAACACCATATATTTT.

This clone was seen only a few times. The chain combines TRBV27 with TRBJ2-3; D is uncertain. The V end was cut by 5 bases, the J end by 7 bases, with 19 bases between. Germline CDR1 is MNHEY and CDR2 is SMNVEV (reference sequence). The CDR3 consists of 15 residues. CDR3 sequence: CASSVDQRRSNTQYF. CDR3 nucleotide sequence: TGTGCCAGCAGTGTGGACCAACGTCGATCCAATACGCAGTATTTT.

For the CDR3, the DNA is TGTGCCAGCAGCCAAGACCGGGGGGGGCCCTACGAGCAGTACTTC. Encoded protein: CASSQDRGGPYEQYF. The rearrangement links TRBV4-2 to TRBJ2-7; 8 bases are a match to TRBD2. The germline CDR1 and CDR2 sequences are LGHNA and YNFKEQ. V was pared by 0 bases and J by 2 bases, with 3 bases of the junction left unmatched. The CDR3 is made up of 15 amino acids.

V gene TRBV2 combines with J gene TRBJ2-7, with 8 positions matching TRBD1. This CDR3 is built from 15 residues. Looked up from germline, CDR1 is SNHLY and CDR2 is FYNNEI. Trimming cost V 4 bases and J 4 bases; bases outside gene matches: 9. This CDR3 is CASSGRQGLEYEQYF. The CDR3 DNA reads TGTGCCAGCAGTGGTCGACAGGGGTTGGAGTACGAGCAGTACTTC.